These 26 T cell receptor beta chains originate from one sample sequenced in a study of cytomegalovirus exposure and HLA in healthy donors. The PCR ran on 60 Vbeta and 13 Jbeta primers. Data came from immunoSEQ multiplex PCR; TCRdb stores just in-frame clones and leaves some out. Seen in this sample are 150,000 or so clones; the ten most common clones hold over 1.5%. Sequenced: PBMCs. The receptor set was obtained from a woman aged 35 to 49 in good health and CMV-seropositive.

The gene calls are TRBV27 and TRBJ2-7, with 12 bases that match TRBD2. Germline CDR1 MNHEY, CDR2 SMNVEV (reference sequence). V dropped 1 base and J dropped 5; count of bases not matched to a gene: 3. The CDR3 consists of 15 residues. The CDR3 is CASSLWGLAGNEQYF. The CDR3 nucleotides are TGTGCCAGCAGTTTATGGGGACTAGCGGGCAACGAGCAGTACTTC.

The CDR3 nucleotides read TGTGCCAGCAGTGTACGACATCGTGATGTGGACGAGCAGTACTTC. Its protein product is CASSVRHRDVDEQYF. The chain is built from TRBV25-1 and TRBJ2-7; D gene unclear. This CDR3 has 15 amino acids. Germline assignment: CDR1 MGHDK and CDR2 SYGVNS. Trimming pared 4 bases from V and 5 bases from J, leaving 18 bases between.

V gene TRBV7-8 combines with J gene TRBJ2-6; D ambiguous. Germline CDR1 is SGHVS and CDR2 is FQNEAQ. The CDR3 contains 15 residues. Trimming stripped 5 bases from V and 0 bases from J, with 8 bases between. DNA for the CDR3: TGTGCCAGCAGCGCGGCCAGCTCTGGGGCCAACGTCCTGACTTTC. Translating it yields CASSAASSGANVLTF.

V usage is TRBV15 and J usage is TRBJ2-3; D uncertain. From germline, CDR1 is LNHNV and CDR2 YYDKDF (reference sequence). The germline V and J ends were trimmed by 0 bases and 6 bases, with 10 bases remaining between them. This CDR3 contains 14 residues. The CDR3 is CATSREGLVDTQYF. CDR3 bases: TGTGCCACCAGCAGAGAAGGTCTAGTTGATACGCAGTATTTT.

The rearrangement joins TRBV6-5 to TRBJ2-7, with D possibly matching TRBD1 (6 bases). Trimming removed 7 bases from V and 5 bases from J, with 18 bases in between. Germline lookup yields CDR1 MNHEY and CDR2 SVGAGI. CDR3 length: 14 amino acids. The CDR3 sequence: CASTPVQGVNEQYF. The DNA of the CDR3 is TGTGCCAGCACCCCGGTACAGGGTGTCAACGAGCAGTACTTC.

CDR3 bases: TGCGCCAGCAGCGTCCTAGCGGGAGATACCAATGAGCAGTTCTTC. This codes for CASSVLAGDTNEQFF. This chain links TRBV5-1 with TRBJ2-1, with 10 bases identical to TRBD2. Germline CDR1 reads SGHRS; CDR2 reads YFSETQ. The CDR3 loop spans 15 amino acids. The V gene end was trimmed by 4 bases and the J gene end by 6 bases; junction bases not matched to a gene: 7.

The rearrangement joins TRBV7-9 to TRBJ2-1, with D tentatively TRBD1 (6 bases). Trimming pared 1 base from V and 0 bases from J, leaving 16 bases between. Germline CDR1 and CDR2: SEHNR and FQNEAQ (reference sequence). This CDR3 has 18 residues. CDR3 in DNA: TGTGCCAGCAGCTTAGGGGGGCGTGAAATTAGCTCCTACAATGAGCAGTTCTTC. Its protein product is CASSLGGREISSYNEQFF.

The chain links TRBV5-1 to TRBJ2-2; D possibly corresponds to TRBD2 (5 bases). Trimming removed 2 bases from V and 3 bases from J, with 11 bases in between. From germline, CDR1 is SGHRS and CDR2 YFSETQ. The CDR3 contains 15 residues. CDR3 DNA: TGCGCCAGCAGCTTTGTCACAGCGGACACCGGGGAGCTGTTTTTT. Translating it yields CASSFVTADTGELFF.

The rearrangement joins TRBV4-2 to TRBJ1-5; D gene unclear. Germline CDR1 reads LGHNA; CDR2 reads YNFKEQ. Trimming left V 6 bases short and J 0 bases short, with 6 bases between. The CDR3 covers 13 residues. This CDR3 reads CASRPVSNQPQHF. CDR3 in DNA: TGTGCCAGCAGACCAGTTAGCAATCAGCCCCAGCATTTT.

This sequence joins TRBV7-9 and TRBJ2-3, with 8 bases lining up with TRBD2. V lost 3 bases, J lost 6 bases, and 14 bases stayed unmatched. The CDR3 extends over 17 amino acids. Per the germline V gene, CDR1 is SEHNR and CDR2 is FQNEAQ (reference sequence). CDR3 sequence reads: CASSFGLERGRGDTQYF. The DNA of the CDR3 is TGTGCCAGCAGCTTCGGGCTGGAGCGGGGGAGAGGGGATACGCAGTATTTT. Variable domain in full (rest from reference TRBV7-9 and TRBJ2-3): DTGVSQNPRHKITKRGQNVTFRCDPISEHNRLYWYRQTLGQGPEFLTYFQNEAQLEKSRLLSDRFSAERPKGSFSTLEIQRTEQGDSAMYLCASSFGLERGRGDTQYFGPGTRLTVL.

This rearrangement joins TRBV5-1 to TRBJ1-2, with a weak D call TRBD1 (6 bases). CDR1 SGHRS and CDR2 YFSETQ come from the germline V gene. Between the trimmed V and J ends, which lost 0 bases and 0 bases, there was a span of 15 bases. The CDR3 length is 17 residues. CDR3 DNA sequence: TGCGCCAGCAGCTTGGGTCCAGGGGCTATAGCTAACTATGGCTACACCTTC. Protein: CASSLGPGAIANYGYTF.

V is TRBV10-3 and J is TRBJ1-1; D not resolved. Per the germline V gene, CDR1 is ENHRY and CDR2 is SYGVKD. Trimming took 4 bases from V and 7 from J, leaving 10 bases between them. CDR3 length equals 12 residues. The CDR3 coding sequence is TGTGCCATCAGTGGGCGAGGAGATGAAGCTTTCTTT. Its translation is CAISGRGDEAFF.

In the case of this clone: The same CDR3 is also encoded by other DNA sequences in this sample. V is TRBV5-1 and J is TRBJ2-5; 9 bases match TRBD2. Trimming cost V 0 bases and J 4 bases; bases outside gene matches: 7. The CDR3 runs to 16 residues. Germline V CDR1 and CDR2: SGHRS, YFSETQ. The CDR3 is CASSLEGGRAGETQYF. CDR3 sequence (DNA): TGCGCCAGCAGCTTGGAAGGCGGGAGGGCCGGAGAGACCCAGTACTTC.

The chain combines TRBV7-9 with TRBJ1-2; D might be TRBD1 (6 bases). Germline V CDR1 and CDR2: SEHNR, FQNEAQ (reference sequence). The CDR3 length is 15 residues. V was pared by 4 bases and J by 0 bases, with 12 bases between. The CDR3 spells CASSSLDRANYGYTF. In nucleotides, the CDR3 is TGTGCCAGCAGCTCGTTGGACAGAGCTAACTATGGCTACACCTTC. The full variable domain, with the rest looked up from reference TRBV7-9 and TRBJ1-2, is DTGVSQNPRHKITKRGQNVTFRCDPISEHNRLYWYRQTLGQGPEFLTYFQNEAQLEKSRLLSDRFSAERPKGSFSTLEIQRTEQGDSAMYLCASSSLDRANYGYTFGSGTRLTVV.

The chain combines TRBV11-2 with TRBJ2-1; D gene ambiguous. The CDR3 covers 15 residues. V shed 0 bases and J shed 6 bases, with 12 bases lying between them. CDR1 and CDR2 from the germline V gene are SGHAT and FQNNGV. As DNA, the CDR3 is TGTGCCAGCAGCTTAGATGGAGTAATTCGCAATGAGCAGTTCTTC. It yields the protein CASSLDGVIRNEQFF.

J is TRBJ2-1 and V is TRBV10-1; D not certain. Per the germline V gene, CDR1 is WNHNN and CDR2 is SYGVQD (reference sequence). The CDR3 totals 15 residues. With 5 bases removed from V and 10 bases from J, the gap between germline ends came to 21 bases. The CDR3 DNA is TGCGCCAGCAGTCTTCGGGTTCTGTTCGCGTACGAGCAGTTCTTC. Protein sequence: CASSLRVLFAYEQFF.

The chain uses TRBV5-1 and TRBJ2-5, with TRBD1 identical over 7 bases. CDR3 length: 15 amino acids. Per germline, CDR1 SGHRS and CDR2 YFSETQ. J was trimmed by 5 bases and V by 1 base; bases with no gene match: 8. CDR3 DNA sequence: TGCGCCAGCAGCTTGTCGAGACAGGGATATGAGACCCAGTACTTC. Translated: CASSLSRQGYETQYF.

The DNA for the CDR3 is TGCGCCAGCAGCTTGGAGCGGGAGTACTACGAGCAGTACTTC. Translation: CASSLEREYYEQYF. V is TRBV5-1 and J is TRBJ2-7, with 8 bases identical to TRBD2. Germline V CDR1 and CDR2: SGHRS, YFSETQ. The CDR3 is 14 amino acids. V was clipped by 0 bases and J by 3 bases; unmatched bases: 2. The full variable domain, completed using reference TRBV5-1 and TRBJ2-7, is KAGVTQTPRYLIKTRGQQVTLSCSPISGHRSVSWYQQTPGQGLQFLFEYFSETQRNKGNFPGRFSGRQFSNSRSEMNVSTLELGDSALYLCASSLEREYYEQYFGPGTRLTVT.

V and J are TRBV13 and TRBJ1-2; D may be TRBD1 (5 bases). The CDR3 extends over 12 amino acids. V lost 3 bases to trimming and J lost 8 bases, with 10 bases between them. CDR1 is PRHDT, CDR2 FYEKMQ, per germline (reference sequence). The CDR3 coding sequence is TGTGCCAGCAGCTTGGGGCAACGGGGCTACACCTTC. Amino acid sequence: CASSLGQRGYTF.

The rearrangement links TRBV7-3 to TRBJ2-5; 10 bases line up with TRBD2. Unmatched junction bases numbered 2, after V lost 2 bases and J lost 5 bases. The germline V gene has CDR1 SGHTA and CDR2 FQGTGA. This CDR3 contains 14 residues. The CDR3 region has the DNA TGTGCCAGCAGCTTACTAGCGGGAGATGAGACCCAGTACTTC. Translation: CASSLLAGDETQYF.

The chain's CDR3 is CASSEAGLANYGYTF. The CDR3 DNA reads as TGTGCCAGCAGCGAGGCCGGTTTAGCTAACTATGGCTACACCTTC. The rearrangement uses TRBV7-9 and TRBJ1-2; D unclear. CDR3 length: 15 residues. V was cut by 5 bases and J by 0 bases, with 13 bases left in between. Per the germline V gene, CDR1 is SEHNR and CDR2 is FQNEAQ (reference sequence).

The chain carries TRBV6-5 and TRBJ2-3; TRBD2 matches 8 bases. Germline values: CDR1 MNHEY, CDR2 SVGAGI. The V gene end was trimmed by 0 bases and the J gene end by 3 bases; junction bases not matched to a gene: 5. This CDR3 is built from 16 residues. The CDR3 is CASSYSERETTDTQYF. Here the CDR3 DNA reads TGTGCCAGCAGTTACTCGGAGCGGGAGACGACAGATACGCAGTATTTT.

V and J are TRBV10-3 and TRBJ1-5; 9 nucleotides match TRBD1. The ends lost 0 bases at V and 6 bases at J; junction bases unmatched: 3. Germline V lookup: CDR1 ENHRY, CDR2 SYGVKD. CDR3 size: 15 residues. The CDR3 DNA sequence: TGTGCCATCAGTGAGTCCGGGACAGGGACTCAGCCCCAGCATTTT. Its protein is CAISESGTGTQPQHF.

CDR3 in DNA: TGTGCCACTGGGGACAGACTATACGAGCAGTACTTC. Its protein is CATGDRLYEQYF. The rearrangement uses TRBV25-1 and TRBJ2-7; 7 bases align to TRBD1. V dropped 10 bases and J dropped 4; count of bases not matched to a gene: 7. Germline V lookup: CDR1 MGHDK, CDR2 SYGVNS. The CDR3 covers 12 residues.

Regarding this clone: In this CDR3 the conserved last residue, phenylalanine or tryptophan, is missing, so a read error is likely. This chain links TRBV9 with TRBJ1-3; tentatively, D is TRBD1 (5 bases). The CDR3 is 15 amino acids. Trimming left V 0 bases short and J 1 base short, with 8 bases between. The germline gives CDR1 SGDLS, CDR2 YYNGEE. This chain's CDR3 is CASSVGAGSGNTIYS. CDR3 bases: TGTGCCAGCAGCGTAGGAGCAGGGTCTGGAAACACCATATATTCT.

V is TRBV6-1 and J is TRBJ2-1; TRBD2 matches 12 bases. V shed 6 bases and J 5 bases; nucleotides not matched to a gene: 5. The V gene's germline CDR1 is MNHNS and CDR2 SASEGT. CDR3 length equals 15 residues. The CDR3 DNA is TGTGCCAGCAGGGCAACTAGCGGGGGGAACAATGAGCAGTTCTTC. Amino acid sequence: CASRATSGGNNEQFF.